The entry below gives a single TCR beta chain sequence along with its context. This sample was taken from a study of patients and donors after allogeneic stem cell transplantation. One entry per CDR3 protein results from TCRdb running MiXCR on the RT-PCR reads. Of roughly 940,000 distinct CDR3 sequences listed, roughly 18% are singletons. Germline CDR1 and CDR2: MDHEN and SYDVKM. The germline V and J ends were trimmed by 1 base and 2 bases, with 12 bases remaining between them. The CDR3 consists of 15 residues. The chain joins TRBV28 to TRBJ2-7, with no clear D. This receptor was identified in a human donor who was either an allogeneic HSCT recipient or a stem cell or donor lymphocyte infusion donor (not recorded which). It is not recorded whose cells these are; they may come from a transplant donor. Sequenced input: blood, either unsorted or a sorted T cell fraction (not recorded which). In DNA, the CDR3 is TGTGCCAGCAGTTTATTCGAACTCGGAGCCTACGAGCAGTACTTC. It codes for CASSLFELGAYEQYF.